This T cell receptor (beta chain) derives from a study of blood T cell repertoires in COVID-19. Study context: PBMCs, B-cell-depleted T cells, or T cells were the source of the cDNA or gDNA that made up the material.

In the study's own analysis: Estimation of nucleated cell counts was performed using reference gene primer amplification. The data were produced by immunoSEQ multiplex PCR, yet TCRdb's version contains in-frame clones alone and is incomplete. The DNA was the basis for D and trimming; V, J and clone size are from that table. The data contain 150,000 to 200,000 clones, around nine tenths of them singletons. Material: peripheral blood. The TCR sequence derives from a human donor in a cohort sampled during active COVID-19.

CDR3: CASSSTQATYEQYF. DNA of the CDR3: TGTGCCAGCAGCTCGACGCAGGCTACCTACGAGCAGTACTTC. This rearrangement joins TRBV7-9 to TRBJ2-7; D gene uncertain. CDR1 SEHNR and CDR2 FQNEAQ come from the germline V gene (reference sequence). The CDR3 has 14 residues. Trimming left V 4 bases short and J 2 bases short, with 12 bases between. The full variable domain, rest sourced from reference TRBV7-9 and TRBJ2-7, is DTGVSQNPRHKITKRGQNVTFRCDPISEHNRLYWYRQTLGQGPEFLTYFQNEAQLEKSRLLSDRFSAERPKGSFSTLEIQRTEQGDSAMYLCASSSTQATYEQYFGPGTRLTVT.